The next 13 T cell receptor beta chains were all read from a single sample in a study of OX40 agonist ivuxolimab in advanced cancers. Using immunoSEQ multiplex PCR, the repertoire was profiled, and TCRdb retains in-frame clones only, with some absent. The sample carries about 94,000 clones, around 90% recorded once. The specimen comprised CD4+ or CD8+ T cells sorted from blood, sampled in a trial of the OX40 agonist ivuxolimab. These TCRs come from an adult with an advanced solid tumor such as melanoma, head and neck, liver or kidney cancer.

The chain employs TRBV5-1 and TRBJ1-1; TRBD1 agrees at 7 bases. CDR1 is SGHRS, CDR2 YFSETQ, per germline. V lost 4 bases, J lost 1 base, and 4 bases stayed unmatched. This CDR3 spans 14 amino acids. The DNA for the CDR3 is TGCGCCAGCAGCCCAGGACAGGCGAACACTGAAGCTTTCTTT. It encodes CASSPGQANTEAFF. Complete variable domain (other parts from reference TRBV5-1 and TRBJ1-1): KAGVTQTPRYLIKTRGQQVTLSCSPISGHRSVSWYQQTPGQGLQFLFEYFSETQRNKGNFPGRFSGRQFSNSRSEMNVSTLELGDSALYLCASSPGQANTEAFFGQGTRLTVV.

This rearrangement joins TRBV13 to TRBJ2-3; no clear D gene. The CDR3 extends over 16 amino acids. V was shortened by 2 bases and J by 5 bases, with 17 bases between the two germline ends. Germline values: CDR1 PRHDT, CDR2 FYEKMQ (reference sequence). CDR3 protein: CASSLFATRQEDTQYF. The CDR3 DNA is TGTGCCAGCAGCTTATTCGCGACTCGTCAAGAAGATACGCAGTATTTT.

The chain has TRBV4-1 and TRBJ2-3; TRBD2 matches 7 bases. Germline V gene sequence: CDR1 MGHRA, CDR2 YSYEKL. V lost 3 bases to trimming and J lost 2 bases; unmatched junction nucleotides: 5. The CDR3 has 15 residues. CDR3 loop: CASSQTRGVTDTQYF. The CDR3 nucleotides read TGCGCCAGCAGCCAGACTCGGGGGGTCACAGATACGCAGTATTTT.

The V call is TRBV30, the J call TRBJ1-6; no firm D call. This CDR3 has 19 amino acids. V shed 0 bases and J shed 9 bases, with 27 bases lying between them. Per the germline V gene, CDR1 is GTSNPN and CDR2 is SVGIG (reference sequence). DNA for the CDR3: TGTGCCTGGAGTGTACAAGGAGCCAGCCGGTCCTTAACTGGTTCACCCCTCCACTTT. It is translated as CAWSVQGASRSLTGSPLHF.

The gene calls are TRBV11-1 and TRBJ2-1, with 7 bases aligning to TRBD2. The CDR3 runs to 14 residues. Germline V CDR1 and CDR2: SGHAT, FQDESV (reference sequence). The J segment lost 9 bases and the V segment lost 3 bases, leaving 8 bases of the junction unmatched. CDR3 in DNA: TGTGCCAGCAGCTTTGGACTAGTTAACGGTGAGCAGTTCTTC. This translates into CASSFGLVNGEQFF.

Here the CDR3 reads CASSLGPSRQYNEQFF. The CDR3 region has the DNA TGTGCCAGCAGCTTAGGCCCATCCCGACAGTACAATGAGCAGTTCTTC. V gene TRBV11-3 combines with J gene TRBJ2-1; D might be TRBD1 (5 bases). Germline CDR1 is SGHNT and CDR2 is YENEEA. This CDR3 comprises 16 residues. V shed 1 base and J shed 4 bases, with 14 bases lying between them.

DNA of the CDR3: TGTGCCAGCAGCTTAAGCTGGGACACCAACGGGGAGCAGTACTTC. Translated, it gives CASSLSWDTNGEQYF. The V and J genes are TRBV11-1 and TRBJ2-7; D possibly corresponds to TRBD1 (6 bases). Germline V lookup: CDR1 SGHAT, CDR2 FQDESV (reference sequence). Trimming shortened V by 2 bases and J by 7 bases, and 18 bases separated the two germline ends. The CDR3 sequence is 15 residues long.

The gene calls are TRBV7-8 and TRBJ2-7; D possibly corresponds to TRBD1 (7 bases). This CDR3 has 14 amino acids. Per germline, CDR1 SGHVS and CDR2 FQNEAQ. Trimming cost V 1 base and J 5 bases, with 12 bases left between them. The CDR3 loop is CASSLDGRGDEQYF. The CDR3 DNA follows: TGTGCCAGCAGCTTAGACGGCAGGGGGGACGAGCAGTACTTC.

The chain is built from TRBV6-5 and TRBJ1-3; D may be TRBD1 (6 bases). The CDR3 runs to 14 residues. Between the trimmed V and J ends, which lost 6 bases and 3 bases, there was a span of 12 bases. The germline V gene has CDR1 MNHEY and CDR2 SVGAGI. The CDR3 DNA sequence: TGTGCCAGCAGGGTAACAGGGCGTGGAAACACCATATATTTT. Its protein product is CASRVTGRGNTIYF.

The chain has TRBV5-1 and TRBJ1-1; no clear D gene. This CDR3 is built from 14 residues. Germline-derived CDR1 and CDR2 are SGHRS and YFSETQ. The V end was cut by 3 bases, the J end by 4 bases, with 13 bases between. CDR3 DNA: TGCGCCAGCAGCTCCCCGGGAGGTAGCACTGAAGCTTTCTTT. It specifies CASSSPGGSTEAFF.

This chain's CDR3 is CASSLASDRGYTF. CDR3 coding DNA: TGTGCCAGCAGCTTAGCATCGGACAGGGGCTACACCTTC. The V call is TRBV7-6, the J call TRBJ1-2, with TRBD1 identical over 7 bases. Trimming cost V 0 bases and J 8 bases; bases outside gene matches: 3. The CDR3 totals 13 residues. The germline V gene has CDR1 SGHVS and CDR2 FNYEAQ.

This chain links TRBV7-2 with TRBJ2-7; D is uncertain. Trimming left V 1 base short and J 3 bases short, with 1 base between. CDR1 SGHTA and CDR2 FQGNSA come from the germline V gene. This CDR3 contains 11 residues. CDR3 nucleotide sequence: TGTGCCAGCAGCTTAGTCTACGAGCAGTACTTC. It encodes CASSLVYEQYF.

This chain connects TRBV6-4 to TRBJ2-5; D uncertain. Germline CDR1 is MRHNA and CDR2 is SNTAGT. This CDR3 is 9 amino acids long. Trimming stripped 8 bases from V and 2 bases from J, with 0 bases between. The chain's CDR3 is CASQETQYF. The CDR3 DNA follows: TGTGCCAGCCAAGAGACCCAGTACTTC.